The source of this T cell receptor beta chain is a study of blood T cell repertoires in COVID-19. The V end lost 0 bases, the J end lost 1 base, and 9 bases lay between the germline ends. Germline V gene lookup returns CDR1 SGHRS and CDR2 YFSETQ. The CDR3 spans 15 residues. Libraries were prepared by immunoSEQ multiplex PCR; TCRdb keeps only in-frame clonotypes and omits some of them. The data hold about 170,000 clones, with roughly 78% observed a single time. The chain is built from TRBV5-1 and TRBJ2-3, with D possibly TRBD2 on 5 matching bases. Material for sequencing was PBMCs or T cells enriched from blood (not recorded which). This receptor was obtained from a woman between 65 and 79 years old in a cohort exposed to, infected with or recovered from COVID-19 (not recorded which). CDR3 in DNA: TGCGCCAGCAGCTTGGGCGACGGGGGCACAGATACGCAGTATTTT. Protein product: CASSLGDGGTDTQYF.